The clone carrying this T cell receptor beta chain showed up many times. The hyperthyroidism was newly diagnosed and had lasted under 2 months; the patients were aged 18 to 65. Diagnosis rested on symptoms, serum thyroxine and TRAb, thyroid ultrasound, and orbital computed tomography. This sample is part of a study of T cells in Graves' hyperthyroidism and ophthalmopathy. RNA transcripts were the template for amplifying TCR beta CDR3 regions. RT-PCR in the first round (using the HTBI primer set) targeted the TCR CDR3. TCRdb independently ran MiXCR on the multiplex PCR reads; one entry per CDR3 protein. Of about 550,000 distinct CDR3 sequences listed, more than 20% were seen once; the top ten hold about 30%. V lost 2 bases and J lost 1, with 11 bases in between. The CDR3 runs 15 residues. The germline CDR1 and CDR2 sequences are SNHLY and FYNNEI.

The chain joins TRBV2 to TRBJ1-2, with D possibly TRBD1 on 5 matching bases. The source is a man between 18 and 35 years old with Graves' hyperthyroidism. Sequencing was carried out using blood. The CDR3 DNA reads as TGTGCCAGCAGTGAAAGTCGGCAGGGTAACTATGGCTACACCTTC. It is translated as CASSESRQGNYGYTF.